Below are 19 T cell receptor beta chains sequenced from a single sample in a study of a mutant IDH1 vaccine in newly diagnosed glioma. Time point indicated: week 47, end of study. Doses of 300 ug of mutant IDH1 20-mer peptide were given with topical imiquimod. Antigens of these TCRs are unknown. Repertoires were generated with immunoSEQ multiplex PCR, while TCRdb's copy carries only in-frame clones and drops some. Among over 80,000 clones listed, around four fifths were seen once. Here the sequenced sample was PBMCs, taken from a glioma patient whose treatment included an IDH1 peptide vaccine. The origin of the receptors is a man aged 35 to 55 with glioma.

The gene calls are TRBV19 and TRBJ1-6, with D possibly matching TRBD1 (6 bases). The CDR3 consists of 15 residues. Germline CDR1 reads LNHDA; CDR2 reads SQIVND (reference sequence). V lost 7 bases to trimming and J lost 7 bases, with 17 bases between them. The CDR3 region is CASTLGGAWNSPLHF. The CDR3 DNA reads TGTGCCAGTACCCTAGGGGGGGCTTGGAATTCACCCCTCCACTTT.

This clone appeared once. The V gene is TRBV9, the J gene TRBJ2-7, with 7 bases identical to TRBD1. After removal of 4 bases from V and 1 base from J, the junction contained 8 bases not matched to a gene. Germline CDR1 is SGDLS and CDR2 is YYNGEE. The CDR3 runs 15 residues. This CDR3 reads CASSRDSFQSYEQYF. The CDR3 region has the DNA TGTGCCAGCAGCAGGGACAGCTTTCAATCCTACGAGCAGTACTTC.

This chain links TRBV28 with TRBJ1-2, with D perhaps TRBD1 (5 bases). Trimming shortened V by 10 bases and J by 4 bases, and 10 bases separated the two germline ends. The CDR3 totals 11 residues. Looked up from germline, CDR1 is MDHEN and CDR2 is SYDVKM. The CDR3 DNA follows: TGTGCCATCTCGGGGGTCTATGGCTACACCTTC. Its translation is CAISGVYGYTF.

The chain employs TRBV7-2 and TRBJ2-1; TRBD1 or TRBD2 may be the D gene (5 bases each). CDR1 SGHTA and CDR2 FQGNSA come from the germline V gene. The CDR3 loop spans 15 amino acids. Trimming took 5 bases from V and 13 from J, leaving 24 bases between them. The CDR3 coding sequence is TGTGCCAGCAGCCCGAGCCGGGTTTCCGGGGCTACCCAGTTCTTC. This sequence encodes CASSPSRVSGATQFF.

This chain links TRBV10-3 with TRBJ1-2, with D unclear. Germline CDR1 reads ENHRY; CDR2 reads SYGVKD. This CDR3 region has 14 residues. The V end lost 2 bases, the J end lost 4 bases, and 11 bases lay between the germline ends. The CDR3 loop reads CAISEIKVGYGYTF. Written as DNA, the CDR3 is TGTGCCATCAGTGAGATTAAGGTGGGCTATGGCTACACCTTC.

Only a few counts were recorded for this clone. The rearrangement links TRBV5-6 to TRBJ2-7; TRBD2 might be the D (6 bases). CDR1 is SGHDT, CDR2 YYEEEE, per germline. The germline V and J ends were trimmed by 0 bases and 2 bases, with 15 bases remaining between them. This CDR3 is built from 16 residues. The CDR3 DNA is TGTGCCAGCAGCTTGGCCGTGGGGGGTCCCACCTACGAGCAGTACTTC. Protein product: CASSLAVGGPTYEQYF.

The chain joins TRBV28 to TRBJ1-3; D is unresolved. The CDR3 extends over 15 amino acids. Germline assignment: CDR1 MDHEN and CDR2 SYDVKM. The ends were cut back, 5 bases at V and 0 bases at J, with 11 bases in the middle. CDR3 nucleotides: TGTGCCAGCAGTCGTCCAGCCCTCTCTGGAAACACCATATATTTT. Translating gives CASSRPALSGNTIYF.

This rearrangement joins TRBV10-3 to TRBJ1-3; 7 bases fit TRBD1. The ends lost 6 bases at V and 0 bases at J; junction bases unmatched: 14. This CDR3 comprises 18 residues. CDR1 and CDR2 (germline): ENHRY, SYGVKD. In DNA form, the CDR3 reads TGTGCCATCAGCTACCGGGACAGCGGCCGAAGCTCTGGAAACACCATATATTTT. This sequence encodes CAISYRDSGRSSGNTIYF.

This clone was seen a handful of times. The J gene is TRBJ1-6, the V gene TRBV19; the match to TRBD1 covers 9 bases. The V and J ends lost 6 bases and 5 bases, in that order; junction bases with no gene match: 8. The CDR3 covers 16 residues. Germline V gene lookup returns CDR1 LNHDA and CDR2 SQIVND (reference sequence). The CDR3 sequence is CASSRVQGADNSPLHF. The CDR3 region has the DNA TGTGCCAGTAGCAGGGTACAGGGGGCGGATAATTCACCCCTCCACTTT. The whole variable domain, filled in from reference TRBV19 and TRBJ1-6, reads DGGITQSPKYLFRKEGQNVTLSCEQNLNHDAMYWYRQDPGQGLRLIYYSQIVNDFQKGDIAEGYSVSREKKESFPLTVTSAQKNPTAFYLCASSRVQGADNSPLHFGNGTRLTVT.

This clone showed up just a few times. This sequence joins TRBV19 and TRBJ1-3, with D perhaps matching TRBD1 (5 bases). The germline V gene has CDR1 LNHDA and CDR2 SQIVND (reference sequence). This CDR3 region has 15 residues. Trimming took 7 bases from V and 2 from J, leaving 15 bases between them. CDR3 in amino acids: CASNTGEYPGNTIYF. The CDR3 bases are TGTGCCAGTAATACGGGGGAGTATCCTGGAAACACCATATATTTT.

The chain combines TRBV6-4 with TRBJ1-1; 7 bases match TRBD1. Germline trimming cut 7 bases from V and 8 bases from J; bases unmatched to any gene: 13. Germline assignment: CDR1 MRHNA and CDR2 SNTAGT. The CDR3 length is 14 residues. In DNA, the CDR3 is TGTGCCAGCACTCCCCTCGAGGGGGCCGGAGAAGCTTTCTTT. As protein: CASTPLEGAGEAFF.

The CDR3 nucleotides are TGTGCCTGGAGTGGAACGACGTCAGATACGCAGTATTTT. Its protein is CAWSGTTSDTQYF. The chain has TRBV30 and TRBJ2-3, with D unresolved. Trimming stripped 1 base from V and 4 bases from J, with 9 bases between. CDR3 size: 13 residues. CDR1 and CDR2 (germline): GTSNPN, SVGIG (reference sequence).

Details on this clone: Since a much larger clone is just one base distant, this may be a read error. The chain carries TRBV5-4 and TRBJ1-1; the match to TRBD1 covers 7 bases. CDR3 length: 11 amino acids. Germline V gene lookup returns CDR1 SGHNT and CDR2 YYREEE (reference sequence). V was clipped by 0 bases and J by 10 bases; unmatched bases: 0. CDR3 region: CASSLGTGAFF. CDR3 nucleotides: TGTGCCAGCAGCTTGGGGACAGGAGCTTTCTTT. Based on the CDR3 plus reference TRBV5-4 and TRBJ1-1, the full variable domain is ETGVTQSPTHLIKTRGQQVTLRCSSQSGHNTVSWYQQALGQGPQFIFQYYREEENGRGNFPPRFSGLQFPNYSSELNVNALELDDSALYLCASSLGTGAFFGQGTRLTVV.

The sample holds one count of this clone. The gene calls are TRBV29-1 and TRBJ2-7, with D perhaps assigned TRBD1 or TRBD2 (6 bases each). V lost 3 bases to trimming and J lost 3 bases, with 12 bases between them. CDR1 is SQVTM and CDR2 is ANQGSEA in the germline V gene. The CDR3 has 13 residues. The CDR3 spells CSVDEGGGYEQYF. CDR3 in DNA: TGCAGCGTTGACGAGGGGGGCGGCTACGAGCAGTACTTC.

For the CDR3, the DNA is TGTGCCAGCAGCTTAATCCGACTCTCCTACGAGCAGTACTTC. As protein: CASSLIRLSYEQYF. V is TRBV7-2 and J is TRBJ2-7, with D hard to call. Per the germline V gene, CDR1 is SGHTA and CDR2 is FQGNSA. V was shortened by 2 bases and J by 0 bases, with 8 bases between the two germline ends. The length of the CDR3 is 14 residues.

The rearrangement uses TRBV10-1 and TRBJ1-1; D is perhaps TRBD1 (5 bases). The ends were cut back, 6 bases at V and 0 bases at J, with 14 bases in the middle. CDR3 size: 15 residues. CDR1 and CDR2 from the germline V gene are WNHNN and SYGVQD (reference sequence). The CDR3 bases are TGCGCCAGCAGGGGACGGGCTGACATGAACACTGAAGCTTTCTTT. Translating gives CASRGRADMNTEAFF.

In nucleotides, the CDR3 is TGTGCCAGCAGCGTATCAGGGGCGACAGGAAACACCATATATTTT. It is translated as CASSVSGATGNTIYF. The V and J genes are TRBV9 and TRBJ1-3; TRBD1 might be the D (6 bases). The CDR3 is 15 residues long. Germline assignment: CDR1 SGDLS and CDR2 YYNGEE. Trimming shortened V by 1 base and J by 4 bases, and 12 bases separated the two germline ends.

This clone came up many times. The V and J genes are TRBV7-9 and TRBJ1-4; D uncertain. The CDR3 runs to 15 residues. Trimming removed 1 base from V and 3 bases from J, with 9 bases in between. Germline CDR1 reads SEHNR; CDR2 reads FQNEAQ (reference sequence). Written as DNA, the CDR3 is TGTGCCAGCAGCTTAGGAGGAATGCCTAATGAAAAACTGTTTTTT. Protein: CASSLGGMPNEKLFF.

The chain links TRBV5-6 to TRBJ2-7; D not resolved. This CDR3 contains 11 residues. V was trimmed by 3 bases and J by 6 bases, leaving 7 bases between them. Per germline, CDR1 SGHDT and CDR2 YYEEEE. The CDR3 bases are TGTGCCAGCAGCTATCTTGGCGAGCAGTACTTC. Protein sequence: CASSYLGEQYF. The whole variable domain, filled in from reference TRBV5-6 and TRBJ2-7, reads DAGVTQSPTHLIKTRGQQVTLRCSPKSGHDTVSWYQQALGQGPQFIFQYYEEEERQRGNFPDRFSGHQFPNYSSELNVNALLLGDSALYLCASSYLGEQYFGPGTRLTVT.